The clone carrying this TCR beta chain has ten or more counts. The sample originates from a study of spatial heterogeneity in lung cancer. The time point denotes: sample taken at primary tumor resection. Germline CDR1 is SGHTA and CDR2 is FQGNSA. The CDR3 runs to 10 residues. V was pared by 10 bases and J by 6 bases, with 9 bases between. MiXCR, run by TCRdb on the 5' RACE reads, gives a single entry per CDR3 protein. The sample lists under 30,000 distinct CDR3 sequences, about 3% occurring once. The TCR comes from a female donor with early-stage non-small cell lung cancer. V gene TRBV7-2 combines with J gene TRBJ1-2; D remains ambiguous. The source material was PBMCs, sampled at surgery. The CDR3 loop is CATDSHGYTF. In DNA form, the CDR3 reads TGTGCCACCGACTCCCATGGCTACACCTTC.